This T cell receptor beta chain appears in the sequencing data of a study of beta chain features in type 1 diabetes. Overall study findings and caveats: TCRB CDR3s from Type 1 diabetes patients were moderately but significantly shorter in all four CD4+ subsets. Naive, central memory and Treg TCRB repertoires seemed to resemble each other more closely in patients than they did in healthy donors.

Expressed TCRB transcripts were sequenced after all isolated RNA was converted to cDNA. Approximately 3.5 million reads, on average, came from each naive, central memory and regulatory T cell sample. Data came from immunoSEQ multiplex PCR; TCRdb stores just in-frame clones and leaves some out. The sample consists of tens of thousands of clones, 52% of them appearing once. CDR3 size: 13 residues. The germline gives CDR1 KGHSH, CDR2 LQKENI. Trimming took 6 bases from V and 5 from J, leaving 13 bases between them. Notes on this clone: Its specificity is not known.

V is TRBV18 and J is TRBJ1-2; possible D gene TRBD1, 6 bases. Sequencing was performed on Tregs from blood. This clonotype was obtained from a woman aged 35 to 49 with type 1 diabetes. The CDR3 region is CASSPGGAYGYTF. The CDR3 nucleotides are TGTGCCAGCTCCCCGGGGGGCGCATATGGCTACACCTTC.